This entry features one T cell receptor (beta chain) sequence. A single count supports this clonotype. Its specific antigen is unknown. A junction boundary mismatches the germline segment, possibly from a read error. From the germline V gene, CDR1 is SGHAT and CDR2 is FQNNGV. The CDR3 runs 14 residues from the cysteine to the phenylalanine. Just CDR3 DNA is preserved here, 42 bases in frame from base 1. RNA was isolated from bulk unsorted tissue, and RNA quality was assessed with a NanoDrop ND-1000 and an Agilent 2100. All donors had newly diagnosed lung cancer, had not received prior chemotherapy, and were admitted for thoracic surgery in China between August and November 2014. Anyone who had undergone radiotherapy or chemotherapy before, or who had another cancer at the same time, was left out of the study. Surgical tissue pieces of about 1-2.2 cm3 were preserved in RNAlater solution and stored at -80 °C until use.

These data come from a study of tumor and adjacent non-tumor tissue in lung cancer (dated by TCRdb to 2016 to 2019). Regarding the complete study: The cohort included approximately 13 adenocarcinoma, a couple of squamous cell carcinoma and 1 small cell lung cancer patients. For each patient, one tumor sample and one normal lung sample were taken, giving roughly 30 paired specimens that underwent TCRbeta CDR3 sequencing. In total, sequencing yielded 100 million to 150 million productive TCRbeta reads, which works out to an average of around 3.9 million reads per sample. Using bulk TCRbeta repertoires from 15 lung cancer patients, the study set lung tumor tissue side by side with matched distant non-tumor lung tissue. Ages among the roughly 15 patients ranged from about 30 to 76 years, there were 10 or so men and 5 women, and disease was at TNM stage I to III.

The method behind the library was multiplex PCR. The run used an Illumina HiSeq 2500. TCRbeta libraries were built by three rounds of nested PCR using primers (Table S4), following protocols modified from ARM-PCR. PCR products of 200-500 bp were gel-excised and purified with the QIAquick gel extraction kit before sequencing. On the authors' methods: Trimmomatic was used to clean the reads, FLASH was used to merge the reads into complete CDR3 sequences, and MiTCR was used to assign the reads to V(D)J germline segments. Clonal diversity was calculated as the inverse Simpson's index using VDJtools. A read counted as productive if the sequence was in-frame and lacked a premature stop codon. TCRdb handled the public reads itself, with Q25 trimming in fastp and clone calling in MiXCR, and kept productive beta chains. Each CDR3 protein gets just one entry, which takes the most common genes and DNA from the rows behind it. None of the V and J calls come from the authors' own analysis; TCRdb made them. The table for this sample lists approximately 120,000 distinct CDR3 sequences; 66% of them were counted only once. The biggest ten clones account for 10% to 15% of the sample.

Findings and caveats that apply to the study as a whole: TCR diversity was significantly higher in younger patients, and greater tumor TCR diversity was associated with shorter overall survival and shorter disease-free survival. In normal lung, the top 100 clones accounted for a significantly larger cumulative share of the repertoire than in tumor tissue. Tumor tissue showed significantly greater TCR diversity (inverse Simpson) than normal lung tissue (roughly 430 vs 170, P = 0.0075, Mann-Whitney U test). Because peripheral blood was not sequenced, blood TCRbeta repertoires in the lung cancer patients of the study were not examined. Only 15 or so patients were included in the cohort, and the need for larger samples and more detailed clinical data was noted by the authors. Neither the sequencing platform nor unique molecular identifiers are named or mentioned anywhere in the methods.

What was sequenced was lung tumor tissue. The rearrangement combines TRBV11-2 with TRBJ2-7; TRBD2 is a possible D gene, resting on 6 matching bases. This TCR came from a man aged 25 to 40 with non-small cell lung cancer. The DNA sequence follows: TGTGCCGGCAGCTTATCGGGGGAAGCCTACGAGCAGTACTTC. Translated, it gives CAGSLSGEAYEQYF.